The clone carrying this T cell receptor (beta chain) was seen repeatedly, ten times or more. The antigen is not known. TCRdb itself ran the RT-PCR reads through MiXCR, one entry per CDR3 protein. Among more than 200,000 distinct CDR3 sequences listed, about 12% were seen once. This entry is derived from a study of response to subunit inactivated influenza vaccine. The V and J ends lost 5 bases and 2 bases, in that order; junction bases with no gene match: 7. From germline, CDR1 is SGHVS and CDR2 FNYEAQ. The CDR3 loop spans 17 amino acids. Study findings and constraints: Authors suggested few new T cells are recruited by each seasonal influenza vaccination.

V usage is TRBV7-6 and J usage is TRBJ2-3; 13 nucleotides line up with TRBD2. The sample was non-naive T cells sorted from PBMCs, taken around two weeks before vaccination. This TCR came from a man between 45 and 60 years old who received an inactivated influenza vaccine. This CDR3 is CASSPRLAGGLTDTQYF. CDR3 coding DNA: TGTGCCAGCAGCCCCCGACTAGCGGGGGGACTCACAGATACGCAGTATTTT.